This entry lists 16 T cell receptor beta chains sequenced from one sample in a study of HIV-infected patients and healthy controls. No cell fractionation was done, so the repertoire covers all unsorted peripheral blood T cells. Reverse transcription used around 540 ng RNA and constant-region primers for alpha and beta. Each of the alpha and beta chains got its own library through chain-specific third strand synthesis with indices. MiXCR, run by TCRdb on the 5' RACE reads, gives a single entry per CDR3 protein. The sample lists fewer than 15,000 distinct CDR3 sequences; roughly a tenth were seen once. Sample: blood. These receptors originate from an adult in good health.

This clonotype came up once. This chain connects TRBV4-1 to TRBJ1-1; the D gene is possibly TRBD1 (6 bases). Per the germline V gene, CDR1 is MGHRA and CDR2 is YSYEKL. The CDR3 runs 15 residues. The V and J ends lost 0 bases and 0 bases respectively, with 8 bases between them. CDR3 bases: TGCGCCAGCAGCCAAGATCAGGGGTTGAACACTGAAGCTTTCTTT. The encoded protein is CASSQDQGLNTEAFF.

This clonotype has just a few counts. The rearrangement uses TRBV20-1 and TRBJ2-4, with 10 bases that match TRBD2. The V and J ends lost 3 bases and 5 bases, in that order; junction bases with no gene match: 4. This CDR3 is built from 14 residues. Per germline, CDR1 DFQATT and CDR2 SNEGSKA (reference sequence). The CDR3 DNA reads TGCAGTGCTAGTTCTAGCGGGAGAGAAAACATTCAGTACTTC. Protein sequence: CSASSSGRENIQYF.

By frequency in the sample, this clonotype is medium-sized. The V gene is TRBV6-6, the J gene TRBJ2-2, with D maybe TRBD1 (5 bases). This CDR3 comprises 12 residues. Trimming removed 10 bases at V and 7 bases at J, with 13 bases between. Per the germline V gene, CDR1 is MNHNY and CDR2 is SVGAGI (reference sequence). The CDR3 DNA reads TGTGCCACAGGGCCGTCTGGCGGGGAGCTGTTTTTT. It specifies CATGPSGGELFF.

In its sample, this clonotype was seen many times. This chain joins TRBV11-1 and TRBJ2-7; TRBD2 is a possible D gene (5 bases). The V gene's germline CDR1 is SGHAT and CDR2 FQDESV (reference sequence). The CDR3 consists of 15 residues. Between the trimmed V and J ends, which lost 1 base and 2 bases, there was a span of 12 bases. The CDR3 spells CASSLGQASTYEQYF. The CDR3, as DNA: TGTGCCAGCAGCTTAGGCCAGGCTAGCACCTACGAGCAGTACTTC. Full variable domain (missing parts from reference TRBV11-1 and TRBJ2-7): EAEVAQSPRYKITEKSQAVAFWCDPISGHATLYWYRQILGQGPELLVQFQDESVVDDSQLPKDRFSAERLKGVDSTLKIQPAELGDSAMYLCASSLGQASTYEQYFGPGTRLTVT.

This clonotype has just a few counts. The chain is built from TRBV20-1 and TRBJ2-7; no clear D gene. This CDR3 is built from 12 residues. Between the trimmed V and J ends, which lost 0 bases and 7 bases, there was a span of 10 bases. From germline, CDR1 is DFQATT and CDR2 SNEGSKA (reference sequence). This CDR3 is CSARDSLGEQYF. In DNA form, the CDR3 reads TGCAGTGCTAGAGACTCGCTGGGGGAGCAGTACTTC.

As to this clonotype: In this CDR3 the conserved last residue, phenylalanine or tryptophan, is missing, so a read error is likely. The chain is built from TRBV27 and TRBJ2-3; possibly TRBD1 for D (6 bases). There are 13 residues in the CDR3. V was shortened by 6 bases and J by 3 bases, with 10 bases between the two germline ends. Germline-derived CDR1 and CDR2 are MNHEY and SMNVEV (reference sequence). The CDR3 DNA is TGTGCCAGCAGACAACAGGGAACAGATACGCAGTATTCT. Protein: CASRQQGTDTQYS.

CDR3 sequence: CASSFGTGGYEQYF. The CDR3 coding sequence is TGTGCCAGCAGCTTTGGGACAGGGGGCTACGAGCAGTACTTC. This chain uses TRBV7-2 with TRBJ2-7; 11 positions agree with TRBD1. From germline, CDR1 is SGHTA and CDR2 FQGNSA. J lost 3 bases, V lost 3 bases, and 1 base had no gene match. This CDR3 is 14 amino acids long.

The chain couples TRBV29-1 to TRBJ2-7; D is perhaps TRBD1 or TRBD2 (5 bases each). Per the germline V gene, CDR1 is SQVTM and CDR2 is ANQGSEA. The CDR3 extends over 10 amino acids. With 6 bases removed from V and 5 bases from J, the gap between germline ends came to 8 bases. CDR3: CSVGTDEQYF. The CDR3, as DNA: TGCAGCGTAGGGACGGACGAGCAGTACTTC.

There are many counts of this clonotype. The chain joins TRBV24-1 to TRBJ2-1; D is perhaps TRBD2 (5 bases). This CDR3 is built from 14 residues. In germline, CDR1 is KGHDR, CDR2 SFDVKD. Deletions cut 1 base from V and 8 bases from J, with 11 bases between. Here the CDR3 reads CATSDFGRADEQFF. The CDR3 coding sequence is TGTGCCACCAGTGATTTCGGGCGGGCGGATGAGCAGTTCTTC.

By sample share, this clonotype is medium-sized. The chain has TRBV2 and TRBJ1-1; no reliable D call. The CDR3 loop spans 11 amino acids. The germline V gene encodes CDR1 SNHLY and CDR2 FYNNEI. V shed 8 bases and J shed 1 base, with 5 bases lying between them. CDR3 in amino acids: CASATNTEAFF. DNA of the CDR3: TGTGCCAGCGCAACGAACACTGAAGCTTTCTTT. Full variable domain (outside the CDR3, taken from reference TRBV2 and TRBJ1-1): EPEVTQTPSHQVTQMGQEVILRCVPISNHLYFYWYRQILGQKVEFLVSFYNNEISEKSEIFDDQFSVERPDGSNFTLKIRSTKLEDSAMYFCASATNTEAFFGQGTRLTVV.

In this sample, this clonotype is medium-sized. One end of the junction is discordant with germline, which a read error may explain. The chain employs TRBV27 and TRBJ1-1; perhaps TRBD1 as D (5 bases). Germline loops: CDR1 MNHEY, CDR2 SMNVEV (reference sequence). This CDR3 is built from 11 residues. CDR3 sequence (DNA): TGTGCCAGCAGTCTTGGGGCCGATTTTACATTT. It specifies CASSLGADFTF.

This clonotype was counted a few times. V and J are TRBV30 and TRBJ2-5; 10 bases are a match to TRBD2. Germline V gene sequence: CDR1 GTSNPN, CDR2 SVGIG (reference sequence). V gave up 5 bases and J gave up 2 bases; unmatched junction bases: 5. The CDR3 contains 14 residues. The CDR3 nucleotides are TGTGCCTGGGCTCTAGCGGGAGTTCAAGAGACCCAGTACTTC. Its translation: CAWALAGVQETQYF.

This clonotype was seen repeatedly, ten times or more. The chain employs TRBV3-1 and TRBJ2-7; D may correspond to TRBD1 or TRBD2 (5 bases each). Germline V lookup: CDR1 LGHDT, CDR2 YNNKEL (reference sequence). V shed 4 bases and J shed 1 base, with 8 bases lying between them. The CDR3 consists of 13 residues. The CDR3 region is CASSLGRSYEQYF. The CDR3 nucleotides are TGTGCCAGCAGCCTGGGACGGTCCTACGAGCAGTACTTC.

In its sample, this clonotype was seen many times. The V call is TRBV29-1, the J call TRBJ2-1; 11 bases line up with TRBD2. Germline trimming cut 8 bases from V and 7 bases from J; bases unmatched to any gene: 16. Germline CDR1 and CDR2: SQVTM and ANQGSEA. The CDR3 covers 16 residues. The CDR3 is CSIPLELAGAINEQFF. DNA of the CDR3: TGCAGCATTCCACTCGAACTAGCGGGAGCTATAAATGAGCAGTTCTTC.

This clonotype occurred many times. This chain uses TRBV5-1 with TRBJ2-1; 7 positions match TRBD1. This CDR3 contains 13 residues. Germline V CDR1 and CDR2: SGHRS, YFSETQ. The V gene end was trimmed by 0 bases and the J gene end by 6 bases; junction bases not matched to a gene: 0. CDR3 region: CASSLGQGNEQFF. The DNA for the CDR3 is TGCGCCAGCAGCTTGGGACAGGGCAATGAGCAGTTCTTC. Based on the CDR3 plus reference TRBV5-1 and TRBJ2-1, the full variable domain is KAGVTQTPRYLIKTRGQQVTLSCSPISGHRSVSWYQQTPGQGLQFLFEYFSETQRNKGNFPGRFSGRQFSNSRSEMNVSTLELGDSALYLCASSLGQGNEQFFGPGTRLTVL.

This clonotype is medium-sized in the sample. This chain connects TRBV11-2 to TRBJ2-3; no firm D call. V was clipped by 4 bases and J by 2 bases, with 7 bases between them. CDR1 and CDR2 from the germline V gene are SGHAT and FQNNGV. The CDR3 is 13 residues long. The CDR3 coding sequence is TGTGCCAGCAGCTCCGACCACACAGATACGCAGTATTTT. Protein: CASSSDHTDTQYF.